What follows are 28 T cell receptor beta chains derived from one specimen sequenced in a study of T cell responses to AZD1222 COVID-19 vaccine. The repertoire was sequenced with immunoSEQ multiplex PCR; TCRdb's copy has only in-frame clones and lacks some. The sample consists of approximately 190,000 clones, approximately 94% of them appearing once. The sample was peripheral blood, taken on day 0 of AZD1222 vaccination. The receptors stem from an adult in good health.

The chain carries TRBV27 and TRBJ1-2; 7 bases line up with TRBD1. Germline lookup yields CDR1 MNHEY and CDR2 SMNVEV (reference sequence). V lost 6 bases and J lost 3; bases outside the gene matches: 1. This CDR3 spans 12 amino acids. CDR3 residues: CASRTGDYGYTF. For the CDR3, the DNA is TGTGCCAGCAGAACAGGGGACTATGGCTACACCTTC.

The genes are TRBV14 and TRBJ2-2; 13 nucleotides line up with TRBD2. Looked up from germline, CDR1 is SGHDN and CDR2 is FVKESK. The V segment lost 4 bases and the J segment 5 bases; nucleotides outside the gene matches: 13. The CDR3 has 19 residues. CDR3 residues: CASSRSRGLAGETTGELFF. For the CDR3, the DNA is TGTGCCAGCAGCCGATCCCGAGGACTAGCGGGAGAGACTACCGGGGAGCTGTTTTTT.

The V gene is TRBV5-1, the J gene TRBJ2-1, with D hard to call. CDR3 length: 15 residues. V was cut by 3 bases and J by 0 bases, with 10 bases left in between. Germline V gene data show CDR1 as SGHRS and CDR2 as YFSETQ. In DNA, the CDR3 is TGCGCCAGCAGCTGGCAGATTAGCTCCTACAATGAGCAGTTCTTC. This sequence encodes CASSWQISSYNEQFF.

The chain joins TRBV18 to TRBJ1-5, with a weak D call TRBD1 (5 bases). The CDR3 length is 15 residues. Germline lookup yields CDR1 KGHSH and CDR2 LQKENI. V was cut by 0 bases and J by 1 base, with 7 bases left in between. The CDR3 protein is CASSPPGASNQPQHF. CDR3 sequence (DNA): TGTGCCAGCTCACCACCAGGGGCGAGCAATCAGCCCCAGCATTTT.

The genes are TRBV7-2 and TRBJ2-1, with 7 positions matching TRBD2. J was trimmed by 7 bases and V by 5 bases; bases with no gene match: 14. Germline CDR1 and CDR2: SGHTA and FQGNSA. The length of the CDR3 is 16 residues. CDR3 nucleotides: TGTGCCAGCAGCCCCAGACTAGCCCGCGGAGGTAATGAGCAGTTCTTC. It codes for CASSPRLARGGNEQFF.

The chain couples TRBV18 to TRBJ2-1, with 7 positions matching TRBD1. This CDR3 spans 14 amino acids. Trimming took 4 bases from V and 6 from J; bases not matched to a gene: 6. Germline assignment: CDR1 KGHSH and CDR2 LQKENI. The CDR3 bases are TGTGCCAGCTCACTAGACAGGGTGCGCAATGAGCAGTTCTTC. Encoded protein: CASSLDRVRNEQFF. Complete variable domain (other parts from reference TRBV18 and TRBJ2-1): NAGVMQNPRHLVRRRGQEARLRCSPMKGHSHVYWYRQLPEEGLKFMVYLQKENIIDESGMPKERFSAEFPKEGPSILRIQQVVRGDSAAYFCASSLDRVRNEQFFGPGTRLTVL.

A note on this clone: Within the sample, other DNA sequences also encode this same CDR3. The rearrangement joins TRBV5-4 to TRBJ1-1; D ambiguous. The germline V gene has CDR1 SGHNT and CDR2 YYREEE (reference sequence). CDR3 length: 14 residues. V was trimmed by 0 bases and J by 1 base, leaving 7 bases between them. CDR3 nucleotide sequence: TGTGCCAGCAGCTTGGGTGCAGGGAACACTGAAGCTTTCTTT. Translating it yields CASSLGAGNTEAFF.

This chain links TRBV10-3 with TRBJ1-2, with D possibly TRBD1 on 5 matching bases. Germline V gene sequence: CDR1 ENHRY, CDR2 SYGVKD. The CDR3 is 14 residues long. Trimming removed 10 bases from V and 0 bases from J, with 15 bases in between. The chain's CDR3 is CATQGAASNYGYTF. The CDR3 DNA is TGTGCCACCCAGGGCGCAGCTTCTAACTATGGCTACACCTTC.

The chain recombines TRBV2 with TRBJ1-4, with D possibly being TRBD1 (6 bases). Deletions cut 7 bases from V and 0 bases from J, with 12 bases between. Germline CDR1 is SNHLY and CDR2 is FYNNEI. CDR3 length: 15 amino acids. CDR3 sequence: CASTGGRATNEKLFF. In DNA form, the CDR3 reads TGTGCCAGCACCGGGGGCAGGGCAACTAATGAAAAACTGTTTTTT.

This clone came up once. The chain links TRBV24-1 to TRBJ1-2; D not resolved. Trimming took off 2 bases at V and 7 bases at J, with 28 bases between the two ends. Per germline, CDR1 KGHDR and CDR2 SFDVKD. The CDR3 extends over 19 amino acids. The CDR3 bases are TGTGCCACCAGTGATTCGGGTGTAAAACAGCTCTCTCCTGGCGCTGGCTACACCTTC. It encodes CATSDSGVKQLSPGAGYTF.

Comment on this clone: The same CDR3 is also encoded by other DNA sequences in this sample. This sequence joins TRBV27 and TRBJ1-1; no reliable D call. V was trimmed by 0 bases and J by 1 base, leaving 3 bases between them. CDR1 and CDR2 (germline): MNHEY, SMNVEV (reference sequence). The CDR3 is 13 residues long. CDR3 residues: CASSLSANTEAFF. The CDR3 DNA reads TGTGCCAGCAGTTTATCCGCGAACACTGAAGCTTTCTTT.

The rearrangement uses TRBV4-2 and TRBJ2-7; a weak D match, TRBD1 (6 bases). CDR3 length: 15 amino acids. V was cut by 1 base and J by 1 base, with 11 bases left in between. Germline CDR1 LGHNA, CDR2 YNFKEQ. CDR3 sequence (DNA): TGTGCCAGCAGCCAAGGACAGGTTACGTCCTACGAGCAGTACTTC. The encoded protein is CASSQGQVTSYEQYF.

V is TRBV4-1 and J is TRBJ2-7; 12 nucleotides agree with TRBD2. Germline-derived CDR1 and CDR2 are MGHRA and YSYEKL. There are 16 residues in the CDR3. V shed 2 bases and J 5 bases; nucleotides not matched to a gene: 7. The chain's CDR3 is CASSQFSGLAGHEQYF. The CDR3 DNA is TGCGCCAGCAGCCAATTCTCGGGACTAGCGGGCCACGAGCAGTACTTC.

Only one count was recorded for this clone. This chain connects TRBV19 to TRBJ2-5; D may correspond to TRBD1 or TRBD2 (5 bases each). Germline lookup yields CDR1 LNHDA and CDR2 SQIVND (reference sequence). CDR3 size: 13 residues. V was cut by 3 bases and J by 5 bases, with 10 bases left in between. The CDR3 spells CASSMNRRETQYF. CDR3 bases: TGTGCCAGTAGTATGAACAGGAGGGAGACCCAGTACTTC.

In this sample, this clone turned up once. This chain links TRBV30 with TRBJ2-6; D is ambiguous. Trimming stripped 2 bases from V and 2 bases from J, with 10 bases between. This CDR3 spans 15 amino acids. CDR1 GTSNPN and CDR2 SVGIG come from the germline V gene (reference sequence). The DNA of the CDR3 is TGTGCCTGGAGTAAGGGTCATCCTGGGGCCAACGTCCTGACTTTC. Translation: CAWSKGHPGANVLTF.

A single count supports this clone. The V and J genes are TRBV7-3 and TRBJ1-6, with D perhaps TRBD1 (5 bases). V shed 5 bases and J shed 10 bases, with 12 bases lying between them. CDR1 SGHTA and CDR2 FQGTGA come from the germline V gene. This CDR3 is 13 amino acids long. The CDR3 region is CASSQKWGSPLHF. For the CDR3, the DNA is TGTGCCAGCAGCCAAAAATGGGGGTCACCCCTCCACTTT.

This chain links TRBV29-1 with TRBJ1-1; D possibly corresponds to TRBD1 (5 bases). Germline values: CDR1 SQVTM, CDR2 ANQGSEA. The CDR3 sequence is 13 residues long. V lost 3 bases and J 3 bases, leaving 11 bases between the germline ends. Here the CDR3 DNA reads TGCAGCGTTGAGGGCAGGGTCCACACTGAAGCTTTCTTT. Translated: CSVEGRVHTEAFF. The variable domain in full, completed from reference TRBV29-1 and TRBJ1-1, reads SAVISQKPSRDICQRGTSLTIQCQVDSQVTMMFWYRQQPGQSLTLIATANQGSEATYESGFVIDKFPISRPNLTFSTLTVSNMSPEDSSIYLCSVEGRVHTEAFFGQGTRLTVV.

The V call is TRBV5-6, the J call TRBJ1-1; D gene unclear. The CDR3 spans 15 residues. Germline CDR1 is SGHDT and CDR2 is YYEEEE. V dropped 0 bases and J dropped 2 bases, with 11 bases sitting between them. Here the CDR3 DNA reads TGTGCCAGCAGCTTGGGCGGCGGCCTTAACACTGAAGCTTTCTTT. It is translated as CASSLGGGLNTEAFF.

The gene calls are TRBV27 and TRBJ1-2; D possibly corresponds to TRBD1 (5 bases). Germline V gene lookup returns CDR1 MNHEY and CDR2 SMNVEV (reference sequence). The CDR3 runs to 14 residues. Trimming took off 2 bases at V and 0 bases at J, with 7 bases between the two ends. Written as DNA, the CDR3 is TGTGCCAGCAGTTTAGTGGGGGCTAACTATGGCTACACCTTC. Translation: CASSLVGANYGYTF.

V gene TRBV28 combines with J gene TRBJ2-3; 8 nucleotides line up with TRBD1. The CDR3 has 15 amino acids. V lost 7 bases, J lost 0 bases, and 6 bases stayed unmatched. CDR1 is MDHEN and CDR2 is SYDVKM in the germline V gene. The CDR3 DNA follows: TGTGCCAGCAATTATCAGGGGGCAAGCACAGATACGCAGTATTTT. This translates into CASNYQGASTDTQYF.

The V call is TRBV3-1 (or the pseudogene TRBV3-2), the J call TRBJ1-1; D gene ambiguous. Trimming removed 4 bases from V and 4 bases from J, with 16 bases in between. The CDR3 is 15 amino acids. CDR1 is LGHDT, CDR2 YNNKEL, per germline (reference sequence). The CDR3: CASSPRAPWSTEAFF. The CDR3 nucleotides are TGTGCCAGCAGCCCTCGGGCCCCTTGGTCCACTGAAGCTTTCTTT.

The rearrangement links TRBV28 to TRBJ2-4; a weak D match, TRBD1 (6 bases). Trimming cost V 3 bases and J 0 bases, with 9 bases left between them. The CDR3 loop spans 15 amino acids. Germline V CDR1 and CDR2: MDHEN, SYDVKM. CDR3 sequence: CASSFSRGAKNIQYF. Written as DNA, the CDR3 is TGTGCCAGCAGTTTCTCCAGGGGAGCCAAAAACATTCAGTACTTC.

The rearrangement links TRBV28 to TRBJ1-2, with D unclear. The CDR3 is 13 amino acids. Germline V lookup: CDR1 MDHEN, CDR2 SYDVKM. V lost 6 bases and J lost 8, with 16 bases in between. CDR3 sequence reads: CASSHGRRAGYTF. DNA for the CDR3: TGTGCCAGCAGCCATGGACGGAGGGCAGGCTACACCTTC.

The V gene is TRBV30, the J gene TRBJ2-7; 9 nucleotides line up with TRBD1. This CDR3 has 15 amino acids. Germline trimming cut 0 bases from V and 1 base from J; bases unmatched to any gene: 4. CDR1 and CDR2 from the germline V gene are GTSNPN and SVGIG (reference sequence). Written as DNA, the CDR3 is TGTGCCTGGAGTGTACTGGGACAGGGTTCCTACGAGCAGTACTTC. Translated, it gives CAWSVLGQGSYEQYF.

This clone appeared once. The V and J genes are TRBV5-1 and TRBJ2-7; D gene uncertain. CDR3 length: 12 residues. Germline V lookup: CDR1 SGHRS, CDR2 YFSETQ. Trimming stripped 4 bases from V and 6 bases from J, with 11 bases between. The CDR3 loop is CASSPSRSEQYF. As DNA, the CDR3 is TGCGCCAGCAGCCCGAGCCGGAGCGAGCAGTACTTC. Using reference TRBV5-1 and TRBJ2-7 for the parts outside the CDR3, the full variable domain is KAGVTQTPRYLIKTRGQQVTLSCSPISGHRSVSWYQQTPGQGLQFLFEYFSETQRNKGNFPGRFSGRQFSNSRSEMNVSTLELGDSALYLCASSPSRSEQYFGPGTRLTVT.

The sample holds one count of this clone. The chain links TRBV27 to TRBJ2-7, with D maybe TRBD2 (6 bases). Per germline, CDR1 MNHEY and CDR2 SMNVEV (reference sequence). V shed 5 bases and J shed 0 bases, with 14 bases lying between them. The CDR3 contains 15 residues. The CDR3 is CASSPAGSSSYEQYF. For the CDR3, the DNA is TGTGCCAGCAGTCCGGCGGGGTCAAGCTCCTACGAGCAGTACTTC.

The V call is TRBV15, the J call TRBJ2-7, with D possibly TRBD1 on 5 matching bases. The length of the CDR3 is 15 residues. Germline CDR1 is LNHNV and CDR2 is YYDKDF (reference sequence). Trimming took off 5 bases at V and 0 bases at J, with 14 bases between the two ends. CDR3 in DNA: TGTGCCACCAGCCGGTTTAGGGGTAACTCCTACGAGCAGTACTTC. Protein sequence: CATSRFRGNSYEQYF. Variable domain in full (rest from reference TRBV15 and TRBJ2-7): DAMVIQNPRYQVTQFGKPVTLSCSQTLNHNVMYWYQQKSSQAPKLLFHYYDKDFNNEADTPDNFQSRRPNTSFCFLDIRSPGLGDTAMYLCATSRFRGNSYEQYFGPGTRLTVT.

The V gene is TRBV29-1, the J gene TRBJ1-1; possible D gene TRBD1, 5 bases. The V gene lost 1 base and the J gene lost 5 bases, with 11 bases spanning the gap. The CDR3 totals 13 residues. Germline lookup yields CDR1 SQVTM and CDR2 ANQGSEA. The CDR3 protein is CSVEAVGGTEAFF. DNA for the CDR3: TGCAGCGTTGAAGCGGTGGGGGGTACTGAAGCTTTCTTT.